This T cell receptor (beta chain) was documented in a study of cytomegalovirus exposure and HLA in healthy donors. Turning to this clone: Its antigen is not identified.

This CDR3 is built from 15 residues. The ends lost 6 bases at V and 0 bases at J; junction bases unmatched: 6. The germline CDR1 and CDR2 sequences are MDHEN and SYDVKM. Study-wide findings and caveats: Across donors, sequencing depth was assumed by presence/absence analyses to be roughly uniform.

The PCR used 60 Vbeta and 13 Jbeta primers. Measured with immunoSEQ multiplex PCR; TCRdb has only the in-frame clones, and not every one. Its listing shows approximately 93,000 clones. The chain couples TRBV28 to TRBJ2-7, with 9 bases aligning to TRBD2. The clonotype originates from a woman aged 30 to 39 in good health and CMV-seronegative. The sequenced sample consisted of PBMCs. CDR3 nucleotides: TGTGCCAGCAGGGGAAGCGGGAGGTTCTCCTACGAGCAGTACTTC. Translation gives CASRGSGRFSYEQYF.